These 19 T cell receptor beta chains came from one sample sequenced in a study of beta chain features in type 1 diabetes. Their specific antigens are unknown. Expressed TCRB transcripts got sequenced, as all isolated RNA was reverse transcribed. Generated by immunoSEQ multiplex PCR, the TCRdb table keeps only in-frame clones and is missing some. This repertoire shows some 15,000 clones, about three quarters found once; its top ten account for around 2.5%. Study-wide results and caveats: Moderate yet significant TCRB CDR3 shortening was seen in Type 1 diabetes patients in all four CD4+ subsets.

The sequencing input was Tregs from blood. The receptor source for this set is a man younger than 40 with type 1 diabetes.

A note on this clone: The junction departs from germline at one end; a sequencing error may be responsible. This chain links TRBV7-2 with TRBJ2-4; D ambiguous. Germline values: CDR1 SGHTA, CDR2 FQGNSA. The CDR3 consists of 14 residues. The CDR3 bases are TGTGCCGGCAGCCAGCACAGAACCAAAAACATTCAGTACTTC. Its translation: CAGSQHRTKNIQYF.

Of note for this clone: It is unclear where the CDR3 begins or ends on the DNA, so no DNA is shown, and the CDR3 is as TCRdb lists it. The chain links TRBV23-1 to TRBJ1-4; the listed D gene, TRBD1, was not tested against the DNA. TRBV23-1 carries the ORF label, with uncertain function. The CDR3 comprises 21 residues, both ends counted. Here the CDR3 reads CASSQMGPGWRLSQLMKNCFF.

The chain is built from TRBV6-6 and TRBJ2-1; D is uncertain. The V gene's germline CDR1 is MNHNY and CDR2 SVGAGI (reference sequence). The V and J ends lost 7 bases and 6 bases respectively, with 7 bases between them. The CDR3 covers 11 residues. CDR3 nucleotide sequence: TGTGCCAGCACTGACATCAATGAGCAGTTCTTC. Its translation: CASTDINEQFF.

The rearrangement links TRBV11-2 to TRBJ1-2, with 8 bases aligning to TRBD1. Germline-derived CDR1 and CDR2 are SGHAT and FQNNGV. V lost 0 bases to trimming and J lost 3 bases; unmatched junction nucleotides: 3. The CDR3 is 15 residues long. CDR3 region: CASSLDGQGDYGYTF. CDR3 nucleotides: TGTGCCAGCAGCTTAGATGGACAGGGTGACTATGGCTACACCTTC.

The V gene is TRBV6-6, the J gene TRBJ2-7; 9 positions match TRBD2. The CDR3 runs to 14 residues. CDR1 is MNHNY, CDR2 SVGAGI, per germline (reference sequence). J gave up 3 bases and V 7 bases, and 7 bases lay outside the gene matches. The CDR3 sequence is CASNQRGDVYEQYF. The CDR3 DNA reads TGTGCCAGCAACCAGCGGGGGGACGTCTACGAGCAGTACTTC.

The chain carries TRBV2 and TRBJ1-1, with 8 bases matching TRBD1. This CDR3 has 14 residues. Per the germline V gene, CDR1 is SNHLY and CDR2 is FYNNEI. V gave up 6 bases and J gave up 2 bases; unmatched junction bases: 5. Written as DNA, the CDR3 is TGTGCCAGCAGGAAGACAGGGGTTAACACTGAAGCTTTCTTT. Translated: CASRKTGVNTEAFF.

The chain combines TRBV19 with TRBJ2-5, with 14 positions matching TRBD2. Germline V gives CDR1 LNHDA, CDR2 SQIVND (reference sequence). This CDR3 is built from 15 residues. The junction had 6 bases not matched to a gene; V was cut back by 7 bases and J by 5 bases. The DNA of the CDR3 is TGTGCCAGTAAATCCGGGACTAGCGGGAGTGAGACCCAGTACTTC. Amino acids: CASKSGTSGSETQYF.

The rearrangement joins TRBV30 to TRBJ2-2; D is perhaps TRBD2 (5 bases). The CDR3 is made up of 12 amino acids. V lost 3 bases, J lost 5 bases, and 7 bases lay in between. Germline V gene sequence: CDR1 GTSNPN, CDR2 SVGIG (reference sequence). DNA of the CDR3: TGTGCCTGGAGAACGGGGACCGGGGAGCTGTTTTTT. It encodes CAWRTGTGELFF.

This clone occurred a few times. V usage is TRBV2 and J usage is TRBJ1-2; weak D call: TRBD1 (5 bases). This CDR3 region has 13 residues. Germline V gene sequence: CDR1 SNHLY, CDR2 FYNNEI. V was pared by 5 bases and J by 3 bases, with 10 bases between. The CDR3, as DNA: TGTGCCAGCAGTTCTCAGGGTGACTATGGCTACACCTTC. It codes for CASSSQGDYGYTF.

The CDR3 nucleotides are TGTGCCAGTAGTCCCTCACTAGCGGGAGAGTGGGAGACCCAGTACTTC. Its protein product is CASSPSLAGEWETQYF. The chain recombines TRBV19 with TRBJ2-5, with 11 bases identical to TRBD2. Trimming at V came to 5 bases and at J to 5 bases, leaving 10 bases not matched to a gene. The germline CDR1 and CDR2 sequences are LNHDA and SQIVND (reference sequence). The length of the CDR3 is 16 residues. Supplemented by reference TRBV19 and TRBJ2-5, the full variable domain reads DGGITQSPKYLFRKEGQNVTLSCEQNLNHDAMYWYRQDPGQGLRLIYYSQIVNDFQKGDIAEGYSVSREKKESFPLTVTSAQKNPTAFYLCASSPSLAGEWETQYFGPGTRLLVL.

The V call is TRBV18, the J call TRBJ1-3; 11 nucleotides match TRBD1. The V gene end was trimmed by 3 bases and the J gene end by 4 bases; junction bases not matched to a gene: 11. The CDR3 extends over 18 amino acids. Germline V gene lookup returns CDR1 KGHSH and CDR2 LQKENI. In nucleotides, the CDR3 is TGTGCCAGCTCACCGCTAGGACAGGGGGCGTTGGACGGAAACACCATATATTTT. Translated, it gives CASSPLGQGALDGNTIYF.

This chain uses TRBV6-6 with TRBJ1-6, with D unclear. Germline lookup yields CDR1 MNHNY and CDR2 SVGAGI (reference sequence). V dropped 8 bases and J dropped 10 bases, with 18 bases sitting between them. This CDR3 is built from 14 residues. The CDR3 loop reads CASEGGLGNSPLHF. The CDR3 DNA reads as TGTGCCAGCGAAGGAGGCCTGGGAAACTCACCCCTCCACTTT.

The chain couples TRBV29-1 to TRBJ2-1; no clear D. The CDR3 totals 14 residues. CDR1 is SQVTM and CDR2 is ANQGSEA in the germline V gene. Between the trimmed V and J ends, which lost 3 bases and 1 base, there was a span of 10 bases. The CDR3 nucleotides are TGCAGCGTTGAGCGCCCGGGTTCCTACAATGAGCAGTTCTTC. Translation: CSVERPGSYNEQFF.

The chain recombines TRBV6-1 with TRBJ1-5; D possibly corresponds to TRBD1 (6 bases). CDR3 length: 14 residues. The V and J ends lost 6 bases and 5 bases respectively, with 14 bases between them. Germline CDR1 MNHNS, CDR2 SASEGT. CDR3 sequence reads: CASRKAGQHQPQHF. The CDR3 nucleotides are TGTGCCAGCAGGAAGGCTGGACAGCATCAGCCCCAGCATTTT.

The CDR3 sequence is CASSAGTGAYGYTF. The DNA of the CDR3 is TGTGCCAGCAGCGCCGGGACTGGGGCCTATGGCTACACCTTC. This chain joins TRBV7-2 and TRBJ1-2, with D tentatively TRBD1 (5 bases). CDR1 is SGHTA, CDR2 FQGNSA, per germline. V dropped 5 bases and J dropped 4 bases, with 14 bases sitting between them. The CDR3 sequence is 14 residues long.

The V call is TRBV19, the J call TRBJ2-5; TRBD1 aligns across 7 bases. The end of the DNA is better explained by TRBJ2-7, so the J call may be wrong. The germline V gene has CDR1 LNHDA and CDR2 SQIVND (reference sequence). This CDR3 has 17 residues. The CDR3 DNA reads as TGTGCCAGTAGTCCAGGGGGAGCCCACGGGGCCTCCTACGAGCAGTACTTC. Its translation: CASSPGGAHGASYEQYF.

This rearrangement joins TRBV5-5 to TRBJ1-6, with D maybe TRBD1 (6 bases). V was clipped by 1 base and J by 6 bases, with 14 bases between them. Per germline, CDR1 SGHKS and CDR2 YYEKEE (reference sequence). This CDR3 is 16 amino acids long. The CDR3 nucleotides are TGTGCCAGCAGCTTGACGGGGGGGGCCGGTAATTCACCCCTCCACTTT. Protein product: CASSLTGGAGNSPLHF.

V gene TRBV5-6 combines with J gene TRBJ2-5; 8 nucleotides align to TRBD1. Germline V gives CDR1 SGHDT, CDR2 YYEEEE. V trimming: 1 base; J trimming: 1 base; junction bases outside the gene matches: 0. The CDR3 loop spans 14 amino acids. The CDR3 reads CASSLTGGQETQYF. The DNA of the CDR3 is TGTGCCAGCAGCTTGACAGGGGGCCAAGAGACCCAGTACTTC.

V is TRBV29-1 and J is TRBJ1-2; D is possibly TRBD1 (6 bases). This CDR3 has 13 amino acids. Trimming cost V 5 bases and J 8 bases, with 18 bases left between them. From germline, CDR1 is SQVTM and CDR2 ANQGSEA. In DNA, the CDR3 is TGCAGCGTTACCCGGGGACCGAGGGGGGGCTACACCTTC. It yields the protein CSVTRGPRGGYTF.